The 22 T cell receptor beta chains in this list originate from one sample, sequenced in a study of cytotoxic CD8 clonotypes in ibrutinib-treated CLL. Here immunoSEQ multiplex PCR was the method, and the copy in TCRdb shows in-frame clones only, minus some. The data show roughly 250,000 clones, roughly 70% seen once. The sequencing used PBMCs, collected after 24 months of ibrutinib treatment. These receptors all stem from a human donor with chronic lymphocytic leukemia.

The rearrangement uses TRBV27 and TRBJ2-1; TRBD2 agrees at 7 bases. J lost 5 bases, V lost 3 bases, and 4 bases had no gene match. CDR1 and CDR2 (germline): MNHEY, SMNVEV (reference sequence). CDR3 length: 14 amino acids. In nucleotides, the CDR3 is TGTGCCAGCAGTTTCCGCGGGAGTGACAATGAGCAGTTCTTC. Protein product: CASSFRGSDNEQFF.

This chain connects TRBV6-1 to TRBJ1-5, with D perhaps TRBD1 (6 bases). From germline, CDR1 is MNHNS and CDR2 SASEGT. V lost 8 bases, J lost 6 bases, and 17 bases lay in between. This CDR3 comprises 14 residues. The CDR3 nucleotides are TGTGCCAGCGCCGGAAACAGGGATGCTCAGCCCCAGCATTTT. It yields the protein CASAGNRDAQPQHF.

The V gene is TRBV29-1, the J gene TRBJ2-7, with TRBD2 matching over 8 bases. V shed 7 bases and J 5 bases; nucleotides not matched to a gene: 10. Germline V gene data show CDR1 as SQVTM and CDR2 as ANQGSEA. The CDR3 is made up of 13 amino acids. The CDR3, as DNA: TGCAGCGCCGAGCGGGAGATCAGGCACGAGCAGTACTTC. This sequence encodes CSAEREIRHEQYF.

This clone was seen only once. V is TRBV11-1 and J is TRBJ2-1; D remains ambiguous. V lost 1 base, J lost 8 bases, and 3 bases lay in between. Germline assignment: CDR1 SGHAT and CDR2 FQDESV (reference sequence). There are 11 residues in the CDR3. The CDR3 DNA is TGTGCCAGCAGCTTAGGTTATGAGCAGTTCTTC. Translation: CASSLGYEQFF. The full variable domain, in which reference TRBV11-1 and TRBJ2-1 provide the parts outside the CDR3, is EAEVAQSPRYKITEKSQAVAFWCDPISGHATLYWYRQILGQGPELLVQFQDESVVDDSQLPKDRFSAERLKGVDSTLKIQPAELGDSAMYLCASSLGYEQFFGPGTRLTVL.

The rearrangement uses TRBV7-6 and TRBJ2-6; 7 bases map to TRBD2. After removal of 2 bases from V and 1 base from J, the junction contained 5 bases not matched to a gene. The CDR3 is 17 amino acids. Germline assignment: CDR1 SGHVS and CDR2 FNYEAQ. CDR3 bases: TGTGCCAGCAGCTTAAAAGCGGGATTATCTGGGGCCAACGTCCTGACTTTC. Its protein product is CASSLKAGLSGANVLTF.

This clone appeared a few times. The same CDR3 also results from other DNA sequences found in this sample. The chain carries TRBV7-9 and TRBJ2-5; possibly TRBD1 for D (6 bases). From germline, CDR1 is SEHNR and CDR2 FQNEAQ (reference sequence). This CDR3 has 13 amino acids. V was shortened by 5 bases and J by 4 bases, with 11 bases between the two germline ends. CDR3 protein: CASSPQGRETQYF. CDR3 nucleotide sequence: TGTGCCAGCAGCCCACAGGGTCGAGAGACCCAGTACTTC.

Only a few counts were recorded for this clone. The chain has TRBV27 and TRBJ1-4, with 7 nucleotides matching TRBD1. The germline V gene has CDR1 MNHEY and CDR2 SMNVEV (reference sequence). J was trimmed by 8 bases and V by 7 bases; bases with no gene match: 16. The CDR3 totals 16 residues. CDR3 nucleotides: TGTGCCAGCACCCAGACCGCCAGGGGGTACGTCGAAAAACTGTTTTTT. Amino acids: CASTQTARGYVEKLFF.

The gene calls are TRBV6-1 and TRBJ2-5; 7 bases fit TRBD1. This CDR3 comprises 15 residues. The trim removed 1 base at V and 5 bases at J, leaving 7 bases unmatched. The V gene's germline CDR1 is MNHNS and CDR2 SASEGT. CDR3 nucleotide sequence: TGTGCCAGCAGTGAAGGGGGCGACAGGGTTGAGACCCAGTACTTC. Encoded protein: CASSEGGDRVETQYF.

The J gene is TRBJ2-7, the V gene TRBV7-3; 12 bases match TRBD2. V gave up 4 bases and J gave up 4 bases; unmatched junction bases: 14. Germline lookup yields CDR1 SGHTA and CDR2 FQGTGA. The CDR3 is made up of 18 amino acids. CDR3 DNA sequence: TGTGCCAGCAGCTCCCCCAGACTAGCGGGAGCGGCCAGGTACGAGCAGTACTTC. Protein sequence: CASSSPRLAGAARYEQYF.

The genes are TRBV5-1 and TRBJ2-7; TRBD1 agrees at 8 bases. Germline loops: CDR1 SGHRS, CDR2 YFSETQ. The CDR3 has 16 amino acids. The junction had 10 bases not matched to a gene; V was cut back by 0 bases and J by 5 bases. CDR3 nucleotides: TGCGCCAGCAGCTTGGCTTGGACAGGGTTTTTGGACGAGCAGTACTTC. This translates into CASSLAWTGFLDEQYF.

The CDR3: CASSEWGGVNYEQYF. The CDR3 DNA reads as TGCGCCAGCAGTGAGTGGGGGGGGGTTAACTACGAGCAGTACTTC. The gene calls are TRBV10-2 and TRBJ2-7; 7 bases map to TRBD2. The V and J ends lost 1 base and 3 bases, in that order; junction bases with no gene match: 6. The CDR3 runs to 15 residues. Germline lookup yields CDR1 WSHSY and CDR2 SAAADI.

The V call is TRBV7-9, the J call TRBJ2-2; D gene ambiguous. Germline CDR1 and CDR2: SEHNR and FQNEAQ (reference sequence). The length of the CDR3 is 14 residues. Trimming cost V 6 bases and J 0 bases, with 8 bases left between them. DNA for the CDR3: TGTGCCAGCAGGTACACTGCGAACACCGGGGAGCTGTTTTTT. Amino acids: CASRYTANTGELFF.

The chain has TRBV14 and TRBJ2-5; 8 bases are shared with TRBD2. Germline trimming cut 0 bases from V and 6 bases from J; bases unmatched to any gene: 12. CDR3 length: 17 amino acids. Germline values: CDR1 SGHDN, CDR2 FVKESK. The CDR3 spells CASSQDPLREAQQTQYF. CDR3 nucleotide sequence: TGTGCCAGCAGCCAAGATCCCCTGCGGGAGGCCCAGCAGACCCAGTACTTC.

The DNA of the CDR3 is TGTGCCAGCAGCCCCCCGGGGAGGGACTCTGGAAACACCATATATTTT. Its translation: CASSPPGRDSGNTIYF. V is TRBV9 and J is TRBJ1-3, with D unresolved. The V end lost 4 bases, the J end lost 0 bases, and 14 bases lay between the germline ends. The germline CDR1 and CDR2 sequences are SGDLS and YYNGEE. This CDR3 contains 16 residues.

The genes are TRBV18 and TRBJ2-2, with 14 bases matching TRBD2. The CDR3 loop spans 16 amino acids. Germline trimming cut 2 bases from V and 8 bases from J; bases unmatched to any gene: 4. The germline CDR1 and CDR2 sequences are KGHSH and LQKENI. CDR3 in DNA: TGTGCCAGCTCACCATACGGGACTAGCGGGAGAGGGGAGCTGTTTTTT. As protein: CASSPYGTSGRGELFF.

This sequence joins TRBV5-4 and TRBJ2-3, with 9 bases aligning to TRBD2. This CDR3 comprises 14 residues. The trim removed 7 bases at V and 0 bases at J, leaving 3 bases unmatched. CDR1 and CDR2 (germline): SGHNT, YYREEE (reference sequence). CDR3 DNA sequence: TGTGCCAGCGGTGCGGGAGGGAGCACAGATACGCAGTATTTT. Translating gives CASGAGGSTDTQYF.

This chain connects TRBV7-3 to TRBJ2-6; D not resolved. The CDR3 has 18 amino acids. Trimming shortened V by 3 bases and J by 0 bases, and 15 bases separated the two germline ends. Germline V gene sequence: CDR1 SGHTA, CDR2 FQGTGA. The CDR3: CASSLRNAGSSGANVLTF. Written as DNA, the CDR3 is TGTGCCAGCAGCTTGCGTAATGCAGGATCCTCTGGGGCCAACGTCCTGACTTTC. The complete variable domain, with remaining parts taken from reference TRBV7-3 and TRBJ2-6, reads GAGVSQTPSNKVTEKGKYVELRCDPISGHTALYWYRQSLGQGPEFLIYFQGTGAADDSGLPNDRFFAVRPEGSVSTLKIQRTERGDSAVYLCASSLRNAGSSGANVLTFGAGSRLTVL.

The chain recombines TRBV2 with TRBJ2-1; D is unclear. Germline-derived CDR1 and CDR2 are SNHLY and FYNNEI. Trimming shortened V by 1 base and J by 4 bases, and 5 bases separated the two germline ends. There are 13 residues in the CDR3. This CDR3 is CASSEGNYNEQFF. The DNA of the CDR3 is TGTGCCAGCAGTGAAGGCAATTACAATGAGCAGTTCTTC.

The chain combines TRBV27 with TRBJ2-7; 7 bases line up with TRBD1. Germline CDR1 reads MNHEY; CDR2 reads SMNVEV (reference sequence). The ends lost 5 bases at V and 2 bases at J; junction bases unmatched: 3. The CDR3 consists of 13 residues. DNA of the CDR3: TGTGCCAGCAGTCCCGGGACAGCCTACGAGCAGTACTTC. It codes for CASSPGTAYEQYF.

The chain combines TRBV25-1 with TRBJ2-1; D not certain. There are 13 residues in the CDR3. The germline V and J ends were trimmed by 8 bases and 1 base, with 9 bases remaining between them. In germline, CDR1 is MGHDK, CDR2 SYGVNS. CDR3 DNA: TGTGCCAGCCGGACGGATTCCTACAATGAGCAGTTCTTC. It yields the protein CASRTDSYNEQFF.

The chain is built from TRBV5-1 and TRBJ2-1, with 9 bases identical to TRBD2. The CDR3 contains 16 residues. The germline V gene encodes CDR1 SGHRS and CDR2 YFSETQ. V lost 0 bases, J lost 3 bases, and 4 bases stayed unmatched. CDR3 loop: CASSLGLAGLYNEQFF. The CDR3 DNA is TGCGCCAGCAGCTTGGGTCTAGCGGGACTCTACAATGAGCAGTTCTTC.

The chain recombines TRBV10-2 with TRBJ2-7, with 7 nucleotides matching TRBD2. Looked up from germline, CDR1 is WSHSY and CDR2 is SAAADI. This CDR3 has 16 amino acids. Losses at the gene ends were 1 base for V and 2 bases for J; bases not matched to a gene: 8. The CDR3 region has the DNA TGCGCCAGCAGTGAGTGGGTTGTTGGGACTACCTACGAGCAGTACTTC. This sequence encodes CASSEWVVGTTYEQYF.